This entry describes one T cell receptor (beta chain). Antigen unknown. The sample comes from a study of shared clonotypes between healthy human individuals. The trim removed 4 bases at V and 6 bases at J, leaving 6 bases unmatched. Germline V gives CDR1 MNHEY, CDR2 SVGAGI. The CDR3 consists of 15 residues. Using immunoSEQ multiplex PCR, the repertoire was profiled, and TCRdb retains in-frame clones only, with some absent. This sample has roughly 400,000 clones, with 96% found just once. Study findings and constraints: It was the few donors that limited the genetic and exposure-history diversity represented. An expected dependence of interdonor clonotype sharing on sequencing depth was noted.

Adult Caucasians living in Nashville, Tennessee made up all of the donors. CD8 memory cells included CD45RO+ cells plus CCR7-negative CD45RA+ TemRA cells. This sequence joins TRBV6-5 and TRBJ2-1, with 10 bases fitting TRBD2. The sequenced material came from memory CD8+ T cells sorted from blood. Subset noted: CD45RO+ cells pooled with CCR7-negative TemRA cells. The sequence was collected from a man aged 25 to 45 in good health. This CDR3 is CASSFSGLAANEQFF. For the CDR3, the DNA is TGTGCCAGCAGTTTTTCTGGACTAGCGGCCAATGAGCAGTTCTTC.